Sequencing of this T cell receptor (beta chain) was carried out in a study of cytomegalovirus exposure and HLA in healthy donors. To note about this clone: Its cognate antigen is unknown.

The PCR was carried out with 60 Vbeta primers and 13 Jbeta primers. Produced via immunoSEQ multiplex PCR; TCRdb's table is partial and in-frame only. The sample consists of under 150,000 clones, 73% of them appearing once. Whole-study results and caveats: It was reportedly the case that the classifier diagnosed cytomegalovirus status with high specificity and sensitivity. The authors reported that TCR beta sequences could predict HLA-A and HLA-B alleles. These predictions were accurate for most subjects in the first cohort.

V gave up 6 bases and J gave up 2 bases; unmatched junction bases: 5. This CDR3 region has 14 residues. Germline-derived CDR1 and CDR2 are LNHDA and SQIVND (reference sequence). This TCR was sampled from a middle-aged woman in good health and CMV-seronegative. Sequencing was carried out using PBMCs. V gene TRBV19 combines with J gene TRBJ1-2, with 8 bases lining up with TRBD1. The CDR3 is CASRGQGPNYGYTF. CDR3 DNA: TGTGCCAGTAGAGGACAGGGACCAAACTATGGCTACACCTTC.